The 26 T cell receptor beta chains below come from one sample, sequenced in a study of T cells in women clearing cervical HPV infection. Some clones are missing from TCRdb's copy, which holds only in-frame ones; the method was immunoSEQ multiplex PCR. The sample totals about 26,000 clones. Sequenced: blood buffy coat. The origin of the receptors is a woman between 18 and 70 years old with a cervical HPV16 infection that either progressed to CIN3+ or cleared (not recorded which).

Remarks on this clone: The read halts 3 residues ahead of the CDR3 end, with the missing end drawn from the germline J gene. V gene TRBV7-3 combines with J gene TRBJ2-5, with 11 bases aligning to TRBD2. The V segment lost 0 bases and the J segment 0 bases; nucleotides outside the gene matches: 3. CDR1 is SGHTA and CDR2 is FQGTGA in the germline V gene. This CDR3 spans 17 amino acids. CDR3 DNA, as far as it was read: TGTGCCAGCAGCTTAACGGGACTAGCGGACAACCAAGAGACC. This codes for CASSLTGLADNQET. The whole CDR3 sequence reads CASSLTGLADNQETQYF.

CDR3 DNA (partial): TGTGCCAGCAGCTTGTGGGACAGTGATAATTCACCG. This encodes CASSLWDSDNSP. The CDR3 in full is CASSLWDSDNSPLFF. V and J are TRBV5-6 and TRBJ2-2; the match to TRBD1 covers 7 bases. Sequencing ends 3 residues short of the CDR3 end; the germline J gene provides the rest. CDR3 length: 15 amino acids. In germline, CDR1 is SGHDT, CDR2 YYEEEE.

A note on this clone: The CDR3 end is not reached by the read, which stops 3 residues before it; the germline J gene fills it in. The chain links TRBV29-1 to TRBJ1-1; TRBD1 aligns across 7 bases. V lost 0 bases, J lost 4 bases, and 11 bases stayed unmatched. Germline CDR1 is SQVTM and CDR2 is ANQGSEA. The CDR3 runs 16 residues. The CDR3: CSVEDLTGRGGTEAFF. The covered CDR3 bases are TGCAGCGTTGAAGACCTGACAGGGAGGGGTGGCACTGAA.

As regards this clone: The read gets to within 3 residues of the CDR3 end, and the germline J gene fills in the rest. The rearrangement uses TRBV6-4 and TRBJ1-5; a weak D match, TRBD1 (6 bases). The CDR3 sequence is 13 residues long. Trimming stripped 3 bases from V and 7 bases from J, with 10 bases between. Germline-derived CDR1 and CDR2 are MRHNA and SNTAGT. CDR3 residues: CASSEQGGQPQHF. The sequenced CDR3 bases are TGTGCCAGCAGTGAACAGGGTGGCCAGCCC.

The CDR3 protein is CASSDRAGANVLFF. CDR3 DNA, as far as it was read: TGTGCCAGCAGTGACAGGGCAGGGGCCAACGTA. The chain recombines TRBV6-4 with TRBJ1-4; D perhaps matches TRBD1 (6 bases). Read data end 3 residues before the CDR3 end; the end is taken from the germline J gene. This CDR3 has 14 amino acids. From germline, CDR1 is MRHNA and CDR2 SNTAGT.

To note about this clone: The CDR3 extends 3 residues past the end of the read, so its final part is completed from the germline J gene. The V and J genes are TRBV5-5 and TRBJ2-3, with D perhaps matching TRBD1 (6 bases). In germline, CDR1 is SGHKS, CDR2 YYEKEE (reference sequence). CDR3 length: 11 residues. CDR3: CASSLQGTQYF. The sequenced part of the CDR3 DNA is TGTGCCAGCAGCTTGCAGGGGACG.

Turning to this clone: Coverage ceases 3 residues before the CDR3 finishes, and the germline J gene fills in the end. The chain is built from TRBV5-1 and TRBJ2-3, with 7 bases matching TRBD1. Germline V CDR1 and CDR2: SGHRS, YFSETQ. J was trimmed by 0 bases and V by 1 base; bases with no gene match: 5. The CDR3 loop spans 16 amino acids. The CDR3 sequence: CASSLTGDRSTDTQYF. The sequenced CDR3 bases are TGCGCCAGCAGCTTGACAGGGGACCGGAGCACAGATACG.

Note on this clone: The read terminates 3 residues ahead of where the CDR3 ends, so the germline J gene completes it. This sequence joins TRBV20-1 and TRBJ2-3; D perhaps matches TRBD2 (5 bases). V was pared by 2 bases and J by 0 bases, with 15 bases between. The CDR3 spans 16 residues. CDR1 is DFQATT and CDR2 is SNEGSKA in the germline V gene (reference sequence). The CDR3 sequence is CSARPPSGPSTDTQYF. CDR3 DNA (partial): TGCAGTGCTAGACCCCCCAGCGGCCCTAGCACAGATACG.

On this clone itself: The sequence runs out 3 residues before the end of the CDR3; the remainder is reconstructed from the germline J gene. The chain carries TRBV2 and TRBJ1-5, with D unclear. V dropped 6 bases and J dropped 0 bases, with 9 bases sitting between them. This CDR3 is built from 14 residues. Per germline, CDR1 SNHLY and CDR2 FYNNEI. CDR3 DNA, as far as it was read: TGTGCCAGCAGCCCTCAGTATAGCAATCAGCCC. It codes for CASSPQYSNQP. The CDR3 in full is CASSPQYSNQPQHF.

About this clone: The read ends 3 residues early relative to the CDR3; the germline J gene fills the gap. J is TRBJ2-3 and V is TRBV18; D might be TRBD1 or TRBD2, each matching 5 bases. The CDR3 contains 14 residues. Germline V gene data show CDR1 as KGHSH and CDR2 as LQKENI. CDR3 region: CASSGGRVDQPQYF. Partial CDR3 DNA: TGTGCCAGCTCCGGAGGCAGGGTTGATCAGCCG.

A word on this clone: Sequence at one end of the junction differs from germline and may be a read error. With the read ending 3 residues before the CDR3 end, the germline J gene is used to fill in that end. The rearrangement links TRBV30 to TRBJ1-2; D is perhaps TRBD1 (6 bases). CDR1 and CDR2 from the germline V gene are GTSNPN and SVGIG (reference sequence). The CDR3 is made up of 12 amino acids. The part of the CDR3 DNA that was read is TGTGCCGGGAGGGACACCAACTATGGC. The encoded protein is CAGRDTNYG. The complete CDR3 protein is CAGRDTNYGYTF.

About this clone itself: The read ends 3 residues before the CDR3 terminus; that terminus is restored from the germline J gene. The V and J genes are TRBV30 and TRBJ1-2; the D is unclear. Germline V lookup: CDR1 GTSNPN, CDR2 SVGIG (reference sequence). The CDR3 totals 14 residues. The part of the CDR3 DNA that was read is TGTGCCTGGACCAACTGGCGTATCACTAAGGGC. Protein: CAWTNWRITKG. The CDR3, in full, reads CAWTNWRITKGYTF.

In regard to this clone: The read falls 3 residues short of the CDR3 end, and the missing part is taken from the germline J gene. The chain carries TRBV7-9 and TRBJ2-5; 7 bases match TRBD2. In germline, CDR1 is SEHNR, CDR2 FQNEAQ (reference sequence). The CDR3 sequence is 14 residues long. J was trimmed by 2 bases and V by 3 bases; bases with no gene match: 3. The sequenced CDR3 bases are TGTGCCAGCAGCTTGGGGGGGATACAAGAGACC. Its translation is CASSLGGIQET. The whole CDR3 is CASSLGGIQETQYF.

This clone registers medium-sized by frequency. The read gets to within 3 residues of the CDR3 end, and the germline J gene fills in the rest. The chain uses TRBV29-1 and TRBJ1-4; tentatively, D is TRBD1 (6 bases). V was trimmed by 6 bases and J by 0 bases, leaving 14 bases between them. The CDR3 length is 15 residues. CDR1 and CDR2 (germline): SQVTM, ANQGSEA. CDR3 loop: CSVAQGVTTNEKLFF. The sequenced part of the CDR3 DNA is TGCAGCGTAGCACAGGGTGTGACAACTAATGAAAAA.

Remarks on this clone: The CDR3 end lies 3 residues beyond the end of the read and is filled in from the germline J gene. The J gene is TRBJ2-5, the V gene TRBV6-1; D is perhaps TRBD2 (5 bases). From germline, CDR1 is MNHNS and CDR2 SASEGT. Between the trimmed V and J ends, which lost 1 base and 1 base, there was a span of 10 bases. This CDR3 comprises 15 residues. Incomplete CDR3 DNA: TGTGCCAGCAGTGAAGGGGCGGGCTCCCAAGAGACC. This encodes CASSEGAGSQET. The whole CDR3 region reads CASSEGAGSQETQYF.

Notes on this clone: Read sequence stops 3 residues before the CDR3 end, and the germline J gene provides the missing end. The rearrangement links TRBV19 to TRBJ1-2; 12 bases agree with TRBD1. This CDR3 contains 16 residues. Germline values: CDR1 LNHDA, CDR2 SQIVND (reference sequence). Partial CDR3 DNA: TGTGCCAGTAGATCCAGTGGGACAGGGGGCAGGGACGGC. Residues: CASRSSGTGGRDG. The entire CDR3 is CASRSSGTGGRDGYTF.

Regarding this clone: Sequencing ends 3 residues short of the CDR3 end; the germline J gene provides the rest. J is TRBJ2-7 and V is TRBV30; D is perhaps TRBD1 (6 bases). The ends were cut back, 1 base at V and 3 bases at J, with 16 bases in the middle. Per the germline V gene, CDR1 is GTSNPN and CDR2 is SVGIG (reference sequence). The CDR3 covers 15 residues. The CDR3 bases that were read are TGTGCCTGGAGTGACCCGACAGGAAAAGACTACGAG. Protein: CAWSDPTGKDYE. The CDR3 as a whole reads CAWSDPTGKDYEQYF.

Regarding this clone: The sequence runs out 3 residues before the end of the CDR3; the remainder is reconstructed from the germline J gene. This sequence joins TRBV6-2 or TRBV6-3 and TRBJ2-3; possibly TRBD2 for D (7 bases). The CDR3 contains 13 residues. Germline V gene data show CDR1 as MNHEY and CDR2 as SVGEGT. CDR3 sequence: CASSYSGGETQYF. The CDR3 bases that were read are TGTGCCAGCAGTTACTCAGGGGGGGAGACG.

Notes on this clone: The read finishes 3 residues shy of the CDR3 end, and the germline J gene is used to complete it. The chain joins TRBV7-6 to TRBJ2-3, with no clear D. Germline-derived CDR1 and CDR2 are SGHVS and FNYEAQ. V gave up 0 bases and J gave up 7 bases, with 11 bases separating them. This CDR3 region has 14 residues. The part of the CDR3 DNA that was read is TGTGCCAGCAGCTTAGCTGGGCCAGGTTATACG. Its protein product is CASSLAGPGYT. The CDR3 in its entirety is CASSLAGPGYTQYF.

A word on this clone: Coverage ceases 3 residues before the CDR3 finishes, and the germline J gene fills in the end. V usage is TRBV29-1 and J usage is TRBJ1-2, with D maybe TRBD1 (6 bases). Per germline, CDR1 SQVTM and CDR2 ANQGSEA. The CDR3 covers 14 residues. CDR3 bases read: TGCAGCGTCCCAAAGGAAGGGGGTGTTGGAGGC. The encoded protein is CSVPKEGGVGG. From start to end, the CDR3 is CSVPKEGGVGGYTF.

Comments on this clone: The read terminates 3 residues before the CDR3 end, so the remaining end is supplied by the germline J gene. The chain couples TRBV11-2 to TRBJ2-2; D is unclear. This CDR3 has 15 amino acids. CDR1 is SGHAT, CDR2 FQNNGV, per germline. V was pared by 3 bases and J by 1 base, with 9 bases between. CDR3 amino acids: CASSFQAQNTGELFF. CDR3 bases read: TGTGCCAGCAGCTTTCAGGCGCAGAACACCGGGGAG.

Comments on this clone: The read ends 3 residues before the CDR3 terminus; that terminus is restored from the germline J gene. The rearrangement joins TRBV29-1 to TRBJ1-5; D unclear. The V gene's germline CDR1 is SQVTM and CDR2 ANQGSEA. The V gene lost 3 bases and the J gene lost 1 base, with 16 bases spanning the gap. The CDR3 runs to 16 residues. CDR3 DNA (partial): TGCAGCGTTGAGCTGGCAGCGCGACTCAGCAATCAGCCC. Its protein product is CSVELAARLSNQP. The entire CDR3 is CSVELAARLSNQPQHF.

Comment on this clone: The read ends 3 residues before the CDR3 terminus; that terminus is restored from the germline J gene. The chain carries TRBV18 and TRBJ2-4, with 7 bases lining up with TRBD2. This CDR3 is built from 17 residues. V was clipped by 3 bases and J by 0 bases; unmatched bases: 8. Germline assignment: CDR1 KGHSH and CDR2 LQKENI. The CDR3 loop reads CASSPKGTGGAKNIQYF. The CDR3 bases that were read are TGTGCCAGCTCACCGAAAGGGACGGGGGGAGCCAAAAACATT.

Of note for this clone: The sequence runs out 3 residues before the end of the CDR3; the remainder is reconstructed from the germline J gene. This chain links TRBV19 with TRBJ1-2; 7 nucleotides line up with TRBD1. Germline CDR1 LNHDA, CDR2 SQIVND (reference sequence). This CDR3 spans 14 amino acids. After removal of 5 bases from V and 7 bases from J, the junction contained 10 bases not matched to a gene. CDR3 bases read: TGTGCCAGTAGTTCGCGTGAGGGGGCGGCTGGC. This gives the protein CASSSREGAAG. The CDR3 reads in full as CASSSREGAAGYTF.

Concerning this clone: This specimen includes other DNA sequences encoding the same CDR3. CDR3 in amino acids: CASSRYEQYF. The part of the CDR3 DNA that was read is TGTGCCAGCAGTAGGTACGAG. This chain uses TRBV2 with TRBJ2-7, with D unresolved. The CDR3 extends 3 residues past the end of the read, so its final part is completed from the germline J gene. Germline assignment: CDR1 SNHLY and CDR2 FYNNEI. Trimming took off 5 bases at V and 4 bases at J, with 3 bases between the two ends. The CDR3 is 10 residues long.

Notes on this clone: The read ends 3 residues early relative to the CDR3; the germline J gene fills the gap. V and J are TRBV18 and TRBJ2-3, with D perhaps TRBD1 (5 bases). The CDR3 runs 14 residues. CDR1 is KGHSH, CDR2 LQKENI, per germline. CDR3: CASSPQGRLNAQYF. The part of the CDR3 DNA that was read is TGTGCCAGCTCACCACAGGGGCGGTTGAATGCG.